The 21 T cell receptor beta chains below were found in one sample sequenced in a study of OX40 agonist ivuxolimab in advanced cancers. TCRdb keeps only in-frame clones here, not all; method: immunoSEQ multiplex PCR. This table has about 69,000 clones, 91% appearing once. The specimen was CD4+ or CD8+ T cells sorted from blood, collected in a trial of the OX40 agonist ivuxolimab. These receptors were obtained from an adult with an advanced solid tumor such as melanoma, head and neck, liver or kidney cancer.

V and J are TRBV6-6 and TRBJ1-1; D remains ambiguous. CDR3 length: 13 residues. Trimming took 1 base from V and 5 from J, leaving 8 bases between them. Germline lookup yields CDR1 MNHNY and CDR2 SVGAGI (reference sequence). The DNA of the CDR3 is TGTGCCAGCAGTTACTTGGGTAATACTGAAGCTTTCTTT. This sequence encodes CASSYLGNTEAFF.

This rearrangement joins TRBV7-8 to TRBJ2-7, with 8 bases identical to TRBD2. CDR1 and CDR2 from the germline V gene are SGHVS and FQNEAQ. The ends lost 2 bases at V and 6 bases at J; junction bases unmatched: 24. The CDR3 has 20 residues. CDR3 sequence: CASSLIMPSGSSGGSSEQYF. CDR3 DNA: TGTGCCAGCAGCTTAATTATGCCTAGCGGGTCCTCCGGAGGATCTTCCGAGCAGTACTTC.

This clone occurred a few times. The chain uses TRBV2 and TRBJ2-3; perhaps TRBD2 as D (5 bases). This CDR3 spans 16 amino acids. Germline V CDR1 and CDR2: SNHLY, FYNNEI. V was shortened by 4 bases and J by 9 bases, with 23 bases between the two germline ends. CDR3 protein: CASSAAATPFAGTQYF. CDR3 DNA: TGTGCCAGCAGTGCGGCGGCCACCCCGTTCGCGGGCACGCAGTATTTT.

The V call is TRBV14, the J call TRBJ1-2; D not resolved. The CDR3 contains 13 residues. Germline V gene data show CDR1 as SGHDN and CDR2 as FVKESK. V was clipped by 0 bases and J by 4 bases, with 6 bases between them. The CDR3 coding sequence is TGTGCCAGCAGCCAAGATCGAAGCTATGGCTACACCTTC. This sequence encodes CASSQDRSYGYTF. Based on the CDR3 plus reference TRBV14 and TRBJ1-2, the full variable domain is EAGVTQFPSHSVIEKGQTVTLRCDPISGHDNLYWYRRVMGKEIKFLLHFVKESKQDESGMPNNRFLAERTGGTYSTLKVQPAELEDSGVYFCASSQDRSYGYTFGSGTRLTVV.

This clone has just one count. The rearrangement links TRBV19 to TRBJ2-7; the D call may be TRBD1 or TRBD2 (5 bases each). V lost 3 bases and J lost 3, with 18 bases in between. CDR1 is LNHDA and CDR2 is SQIVND in the germline V gene (reference sequence). The CDR3 extends over 16 amino acids. CDR3 loop: CASSMRSGKGRYEQYF. The CDR3 DNA reads as TGTGCCAGTAGTATGAGGAGCGGTAAGGGGCGCTACGAGCAGTACTTC. Filled out from reference TRBV19 and TRBJ2-7, the complete variable domain reads DGGITQSPKYLFRKEGQNVTLSCEQNLNHDAMYWYRQDPGQGLRLIYYSQIVNDFQKGDIAEGYSVSREKKESFPLTVTSAQKNPTAFYLCASSMRSGKGRYEQYFGPGTRLTVT.

V gene TRBV5-4 combines with J gene TRBJ2-5; a weak D match, TRBD2 (5 bases). CDR1 and CDR2 from the germline V gene are SGHNT and YYREEE (reference sequence). The germline V and J ends were trimmed by 0 bases and 4 bases, with 10 bases remaining between them. CDR3 length equals 14 residues. CDR3 residues: CASSLGTGRETQYF. For the CDR3, the DNA is TGTGCCAGCAGCTTGGGGACGGGGAGAGAGACCCAGTACTTC.

The chain couples TRBV28 to TRBJ2-5; D is unresolved. The germline V and J ends were trimmed by 1 base and 2 bases, with 8 bases remaining between them. The CDR3 consists of 14 residues. The V gene's germline CDR1 is MDHEN and CDR2 SYDVKM. CDR3: CASSLSWAQETQYF. Here the CDR3 DNA reads TGTGCCAGCAGTTTATCGTGGGCACAAGAGACCCAGTACTTC. The full variable domain, in which reference TRBV28 and TRBJ2-5 provide the parts outside the CDR3, is DVKVTQSSRYLVKRTGEKVFLECVQDMDHENMFWYRQDPGLGLRLIYFSYDVKMKEKGDIPEGYSVSREKKERFSLILESASTNQTSMYLCASSLSWAQETQYFGPGTRLLVL.

V is TRBV7-2 and J is TRBJ2-1; 10 bases are shared with TRBD1. The trim removed 5 bases at V and 3 bases at J, leaving 10 bases unmatched. Germline V gives CDR1 SGHTA, CDR2 FQGNSA. This CDR3 has 17 amino acids. The CDR3 coding sequence is TGTGCCAGCAGCCTCACCGCCGGGACAGGGGTCTACAATGAGCAGTTCTTC. Amino acid sequence: CASSLTAGTGVYNEQFF.

V usage is TRBV2 and J usage is TRBJ2-1; possible D gene TRBD2, 6 bases. Germline assignment: CDR1 SNHLY and CDR2 FYNNEI. The CDR3 has 16 residues. The V gene lost 7 bases and the J gene lost 4 bases, with 20 bases spanning the gap. The CDR3 protein is CASTRIRGSSYNEQFF. CDR3 coding DNA: TGTGCCAGCACCCGCATTCGGGGGAGTTCATACAATGAGCAGTTCTTC.

This chain uses TRBV2 with TRBJ2-5; D gene ambiguous. V was pared by 2 bases and J by 2 bases, with 9 bases between. Per the germline V gene, CDR1 is SNHLY and CDR2 is FYNNEI. CDR3 size: 14 residues. In nucleotides, the CDR3 is TGTGCCAGCAGTGAAAGGCGGAATCAAGAGACCCAGTACTTC. Translated, it gives CASSERRNQETQYF.

This clone was seen more than once but under ten times. The chain combines TRBV5-1 with TRBJ1-1, with TRBD1 matching 8 bases. The V segment lost 0 bases and the J segment 6 bases; nucleotides outside the gene matches: 4. The CDR3 loop spans 14 amino acids. Germline CDR1 and CDR2: SGHRS and YFSETQ. The CDR3 loop is CASSLGQGRSEAFF. CDR3 sequence (DNA): TGCGCCAGCAGCTTGGGACAGGGGAGGTCTGAAGCTTTCTTT.

This clone was counted once. The J gene is TRBJ2-7, the V gene TRBV7-2; 7 nucleotides match TRBD2. Germline CDR1 reads SGHTA; CDR2 reads FQGNSA. The CDR3 runs to 18 residues. J lost 3 bases, V lost 3 bases, and 17 bases had no gene match. The CDR3 bases are TGTGCCAGCAGCTTGTTTATTGGGGGAGGGCCTTCCTACTACGAGCAGTACTTC. It specifies CASSLFIGGGPSYYEQYF.

The CDR3 sequence is CASSLGLAGRGEQFF. In nucleotides, the CDR3 is TGCGCCAGCAGCTTAGGACTAGCGGGACGTGGTGAGCAGTTCTTC. The genes are TRBV5-1 and TRBJ2-1; 12 bases line up with TRBD2. The CDR3 has 15 amino acids. The junction had 6 bases not matched to a gene; V was cut back by 2 bases and J by 9 bases. CDR1 SGHRS and CDR2 YFSETQ come from the germline V gene. The complete variable domain, with remaining parts taken from reference TRBV5-1 and TRBJ2-1, reads KAGVTQTPRYLIKTRGQQVTLSCSPISGHRSVSWYQQTPGQGLQFLFEYFSETQRNKGNFPGRFSGRQFSNSRSEMNVSTLELGDSALYLCASSLGLAGRGEQFFGPGTRLTVL.

The genes are TRBV5-1 and TRBJ1-5; 8 bases match TRBD1. Germline V gene data show CDR1 as SGHRS and CDR2 as YFSETQ. The trim removed 0 bases at V and 4 bases at J, leaving 6 bases unmatched. There are 16 residues in the CDR3. The CDR3 spells CASSLGTGPGNQPQHF. In nucleotides, the CDR3 is TGCGCCAGCAGCTTGGGGACAGGGCCAGGTAATCAGCCCCAGCATTTT.

The chain carries TRBV5-6 and TRBJ2-7; possibly TRBD1 for D (5 bases). The CDR3 consists of 16 residues. The ends were cut back, 2 bases at V and 0 bases at J, with 15 bases in the middle. The germline V gene encodes CDR1 SGHDT and CDR2 YYEEEE. In DNA form, the CDR3 reads TGTGCCAGCAGCTTTTGGCAGGGAACCCCCTCCTACGAGCAGTACTTC. Amino acid sequence: CASSFWQGTPSYEQYF.

V and J are TRBV5-1 and TRBJ1-1, with TRBD1 matching over 12 bases. With V trimmed by 4 bases and J by 1 base, 8 bases remained unmatched. CDR1 and CDR2 (germline): SGHRS, YFSETQ. The CDR3 loop spans 17 amino acids. The CDR3 DNA sequence: TGCGCCAGCAGCCGGGGGACAGGGGGCGCAAGGAACACTGAAGCTTTCTTT. This encodes CASSRGTGGARNTEAFF.

This chain joins TRBV7-2 and TRBJ2-3, with TRBD2 matching 8 bases. Germline V CDR1 and CDR2: SGHTA, FQGNSA. V was clipped by 4 bases and J by 4 bases; unmatched bases: 13. The CDR3 consists of 17 residues. The CDR3 sequence is CASSSRRGLVEADTQYF. CDR3 coding DNA: TGTGCCAGCAGCTCTCGGAGGGGACTAGTAGAGGCAGATACGCAGTATTTT.

This chain joins TRBV6-1 and TRBJ1-1, with D maybe TRBD1 (6 bases). From germline, CDR1 is MNHNS and CDR2 SASEGT. V was cut by 3 bases and J by 6 bases, with 20 bases left in between. The CDR3 is made up of 16 amino acids. This CDR3 reads CASSDWSGGSAAEAFF. The CDR3 DNA sequence: TGTGCCAGCAGTGATTGGTCGGGGGGCTCGGCAGCTGAAGCTTTCTTT.

The V call is TRBV5-1, the J call TRBJ2-7; 13 bases agree with TRBD2. The V segment lost 4 bases and the J segment 7 bases; nucleotides outside the gene matches: 8. The germline CDR1 and CDR2 sequences are SGHRS and YFSETQ. The CDR3 covers 15 residues. CDR3 sequence: CASSPRTSGSWEQYF. The CDR3 coding sequence is TGCGCCAGCAGCCCCCGGACTAGCGGGAGTTGGGAGCAGTACTTC.

V gene TRBV4-1 combines with J gene TRBJ2-5, with 12 nucleotides matching TRBD2. The end of the DNA aligns better with TRBJ2-7, so the J call may be wrong. Germline CDR1 is MGHRA and CDR2 is YSYEKL. This CDR3 spans 18 amino acids. CDR3 in amino acids: CASSQRSSTSGRWYEQYF. Written as DNA, the CDR3 is TGCGCCAGCAGCCAAAGATCATCTACTAGCGGGAGGTGGTACGAGCAGTACTTC.

This sequence joins TRBV7-3 and TRBJ2-4; D not certain. This CDR3 region has 19 residues. Germline-derived CDR1 and CDR2 are SGHTA and FQGTGA. V was shortened by 5 bases and J by 1 base, with 24 bases between the two germline ends. The CDR3 DNA follows: TGTGCCAGCAGCCCTATCCCACCGACCGCGATCGGGGCCAAAAACATTCAGTACTTC. Its protein is CASSPIPPTAIGAKNIQYF.